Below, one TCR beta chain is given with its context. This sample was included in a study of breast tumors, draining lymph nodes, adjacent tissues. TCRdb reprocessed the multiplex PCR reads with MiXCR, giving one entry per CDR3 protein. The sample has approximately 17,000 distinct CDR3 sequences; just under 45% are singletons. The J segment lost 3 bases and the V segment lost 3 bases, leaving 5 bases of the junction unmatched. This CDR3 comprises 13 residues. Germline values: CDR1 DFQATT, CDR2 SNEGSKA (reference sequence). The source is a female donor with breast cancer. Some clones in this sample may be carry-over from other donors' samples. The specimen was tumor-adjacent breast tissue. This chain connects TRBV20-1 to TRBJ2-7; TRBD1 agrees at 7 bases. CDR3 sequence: CSARDRSNYEQYV. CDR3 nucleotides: TGCAGTGCTAGGGACAGGTCGAACTACGAGCAGTACGTC.